A selection of T cell receptor beta chains follows, all from one sample in a study of early T cells in non-severe SARS-CoV-2 infection. TCRdb recomputed calls from the 5' RACE reads with MiXCR, one row per CDR3 protein. The repertoire holds 40,000 to 45,000 distinct CDR3 sequences, with 11% as singletons. Sample: whole blood. The receptor set was obtained from an adult who was a healthcare worker with PCR-confirmed SARS-CoV-2 infection or an uninfected control (not recorded which). Each CDR3 is given with its conserved first and last residue. The order of the fields is clone size, D gene, V gene, J gene, CDR3 protein, CDR3 DNA. D genes are given only for firm matches. Expanded clones get a size class; other rows say once, few or many, or leave the size out.

few	NA	TRBV7-7	TRBJ2-1	CASSPEGGPNNEQFF	TGTGCTAGCAGCCCCGAGGGGGGCCCTAACAATGAGCAGTTCTTC
many	TRBD2	TRBV7-6	TRBJ2-1	CASSLLLAGAYNEQFF	TGTGCCAGCAGCTTACTACTAGCGGGGGCCTACAATGAGCAGTTCTTC
few	NA	TRBV12-5	TRBJ1-6	CASGLVAGRADSPLHF	TGTGCTAGTGGTTTGGTAGCCGGGAGGGCGGATTCACCCCTCCACTTT
few	NA	TRBV5-1	TRBJ2-5	CASSPNSQGGKETQYF	TGCGCCAGCAGCCCTAACTCCCAGGGTGGCAAAGAGACCCAGTACTTC
NA	TRBD1	TRBV18	TRBJ2-5	CASQTGLQETQYF	TGTGCCAGCCAGACAGGGTTACAAGAGACCCAGTACTTC
NA	NA	TRBV3-1	TRBJ1-1	CASSQKGRSIAFF	TGTGCCAGCAGCCAAAAGGGGAGGTCGATCGCTTTCTTT
many	NA	TRBV12-3/TRBV12-4	TRBJ2-6	CASSLKGGPFSVLTF	TGTGCCAGCAGTTTAAAAGGCGGGCCCTTTAGCGTCCTGACTTTC
few	TRBD1	TRBV7-3	TRBJ1-2	CASSPQGGYGYTF	TGTGCCAGCAGCCCACAGGGGGGCTATGGCTACACCTTC
few	TRBD1	TRBV19	TRBJ2-1	CASSILPGQGDNEQFF	TGTGCCAGTAGTATCCTACCGGGACAGGGGGACAATGAGCAGTTCTTC
few	TRBD1	TRBV20-1	TRBJ1-6	CSARRGQALHF	TGCAGTGCGCGAAGGGGGCAAGCCCTCCACTTT
NA	NA	TRBV11-2	TRBJ2-5	CASSRDSQETQYF	TGTGCCAGCAGCCGAGACAGCCAAGAGACCCAGTACTTC
many	TRBD1	TRBV7-6	TRBJ2-7	CASSLVTGAGREQYF	TGTGCCAGCAGCTTAGTGACAGGGGCCGGACGGGAGCAGTACTTC
many	TRBD1	TRBV7-6	TRBJ2-7	CASSFRDRGYEQYF	TGTGCCAGCAGCTTCCGGGACAGGGGCTACGAGCAGTACTTC
NA	TRBD1	TRBV6-2/TRBV6-3	TRBJ2-2	CASSRDRRPSNTGELFF	TGTGCCAGCAGCCGGGACAGGCGACCTTCGAACACCGGGGAGCTGTTTTTT
many	NA	TRBV18	TRBJ1-6	CASSPSREDSPLHF	TGTGCCAGCTCACCCTCCAGGGAAGATTCACCCCTCCACTTT
few	TRBD1	TRBV29-1	TRBJ2-2	CSGQGAETGELFF	TGCAGCGGACAGGGGGCGGAGACCGGGGAGCTGTTTTTT
many	NA	TRBV12-3/TRBV12-4	TRBJ2-7	CASSLTGSYEQYF	TGTGCCAGCAGTTTGACGGGGTCCTACGAGCAGTACTTC
many	NA	TRBV11-2	TRBJ1-1	CASSLLSNTEAFF	TGTGCCAGCAGCTTACTTTCCAATACTGAAGCTTTCTTT
few	NA	TRBV30	TRBJ2-3	CAWSWLVTDTQYF	TGTGCCTGGAGCTGGCTGGTGACAGATACGCAGTATTTT
few	TRBD2	TRBV20-1	TRBJ2-1	CSARLAGGFSYNEQFF	TGCAGTGCTAGACTAGCGGGGGGGTTTTCCTACAATGAGCAGTTCTTC